This TCR beta chain emerged from a study of beta chain features in type 1 diabetes. Turning to the study itself: The patient and healthy donor groups were comparable for age, gender and cell yields.

Since all of the isolated RNA was reverse transcribed, expressed TCRB transcripts were what got sequenced. The assay was immunoSEQ multiplex PCR, and TCRdb's table has in-frame clones only and misses some. The sample comprises nearly 700,000 clones, roughly 13% of which are singletons, and approximately 0.022% rests with the top ten. Only a few counts were recorded for this clone. What it recognizes is unknown. General study findings and limits: A closer apparent resemblance between naive, central memory and Treg TCRB repertoires was seen in patients than in healthy donors. Shortening of TCRB CDR3s, moderate but significant, appeared in all four CD4+ subsets of Type 1 diabetes patients. HLA effects on TCRB rearrangement stayed unresolved here. Patients with type 1 diabetes carried fewer insertions and had more deletions at their VDJ junctions.

This clonotype was sampled from a man younger than 35 with type 1 diabetes. What was sequenced was naive CD4+ T cells from blood.

The chain's CDR3 is CASSFLTGGSIGELFF. The CDR3 coding sequence is TGTGCCAGCAGTTTTCTGACAGGGGGAAGTATCGGGGAGCTGTTTTTT. The V gene is TRBV28, the J gene TRBJ2-2; 9 bases line up with TRBD1. Germline CDR1 reads MDHEN; CDR2 reads SYDVKM. The CDR3 totals 16 residues. The trim removed 3 bases at V and 7 bases at J, leaving 9 bases unmatched.